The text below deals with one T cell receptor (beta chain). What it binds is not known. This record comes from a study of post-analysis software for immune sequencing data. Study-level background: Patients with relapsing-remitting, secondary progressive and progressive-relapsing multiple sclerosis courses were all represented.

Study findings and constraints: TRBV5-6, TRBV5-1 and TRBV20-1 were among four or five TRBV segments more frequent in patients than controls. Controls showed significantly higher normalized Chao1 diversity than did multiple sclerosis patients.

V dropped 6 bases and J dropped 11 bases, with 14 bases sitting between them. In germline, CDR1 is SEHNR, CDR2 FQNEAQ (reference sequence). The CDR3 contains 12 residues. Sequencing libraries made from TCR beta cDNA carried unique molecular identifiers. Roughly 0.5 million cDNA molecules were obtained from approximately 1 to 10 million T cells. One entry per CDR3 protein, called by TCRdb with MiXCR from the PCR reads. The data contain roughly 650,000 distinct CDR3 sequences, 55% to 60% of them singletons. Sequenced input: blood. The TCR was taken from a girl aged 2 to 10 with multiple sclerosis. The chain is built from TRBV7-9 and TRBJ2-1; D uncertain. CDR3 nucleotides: TGTGCCAGCAGTCAAATGAAGGACCAGCAGTTCTTC. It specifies CASSQMKDQQFF.